Below are 5 T cell receptor beta chains sequenced from a single sample in a study of blood T cell repertoires in COVID-19. Repertoires were generated with immunoSEQ multiplex PCR, while TCRdb's copy carries only in-frame clones and drops some. Of approximately 260,000 clones listed, approximately 88% are singletons. Sequencing was done on a sample of peripheral blood. Source of these receptors: a woman between 70 and 85 years old with COVID-19, enrolled during active disease.

This clone was picked up one time. The genes are TRBV4-2 and TRBJ2-1; D might be TRBD2 (6 bases). Germline V lookup: CDR1 LGHNA, CDR2 YNFKEQ. Deletions cut 0 bases from V and 8 bases from J, with 14 bases between. The CDR3 spans 15 residues. The CDR3 DNA is TGTGCCAGCAGCCAAGAGCGGGGAGCCCGGGATGAGCAGTTCTTC. Amino acid sequence: CASSQERGARDEQFF.

In DNA form, the CDR3 reads TGCAGCGTTGATCGAGGACAACTCACGGATGAGCAGTTCTTC. Translating gives CSVDRGQLTDEQFF. The gene calls are TRBV29-1 and TRBJ2-1, with D maybe TRBD1 (5 bases). This CDR3 is 14 amino acids long. Trimming took 3 bases from V and 8 from J, leaving 17 bases between them. Germline loops: CDR1 SQVTM, CDR2 ANQGSEA.

This clone has just a few counts. The chain carries TRBV5-4 and TRBJ1-4, with 7 bases fitting TRBD1. Trimming took 3 bases from V and 4 from J; bases not matched to a gene: 3. Germline V gene sequence: CDR1 SGHNT, CDR2 YYREEE (reference sequence). The CDR3 is 14 residues long. This CDR3 is CASSSGQDNEKLFF. CDR3 DNA sequence: TGTGCCAGCAGCTCAGGACAGGATAATGAAAAACTGTTTTTT.

The genes are TRBV28 and TRBJ1-4; the D gene is possibly TRBD1 (6 bases). The V end was cut by 3 bases, the J end by 2 bases, with 22 bases between. Germline lookup yields CDR1 MDHEN and CDR2 SYDVKM. The CDR3 spans 19 residues. The CDR3 nucleotides read TGTGCCAGCAGTTTTGGACGGGGGGGGCCCCCATCGACTAATGAAAAACTGTTTTTT. This codes for CASSFGRGGPPSTNEKLFF.

This rearrangement joins TRBV6-5 to TRBJ2-3, with unresolved D. The CDR3 extends over 14 amino acids. The V end was cut by 6 bases, the J end by 2 bases, with 12 bases between. CDR1 and CDR2 from the germline V gene are MNHEY and SVGAGI. The CDR3 DNA follows: TGTGCCAGCAGCCGATCAGTTACCACAGATACGCAGTATTTT. Encoded protein: CASSRSVTTDTQYF.